The clone carrying this T cell receptor beta chain has ten or more counts. Its matching antigen is unknown. V trimming: 7 bases; J trimming: 2 bases; junction bases outside the gene matches: 6. The CDR3 contains 14 residues. Looked up from germline, CDR1 is MNHEY and CDR2 is SMNVEV (reference sequence). The data are from a study of T cells after yellow fever vaccination. Across the study: It was SMART-Seq v4 Ultra Low Input that prepared the fractions with low cell numbers.

General study findings and limits: The secondary response showed a weaker magnitude and a faster peak, day 5 versus 15.

A universal primer site and UMIs were added as TCR cDNA was made by 5'RACE template switching. TCRdb reprocessed the 5' RACE reads via MiXCR and lists one record per CDR3 protein. The table has some 120,000 distinct CDR3 sequences, around 8% seen once. Source: CD8+ T cells sorted from PBMCs, taken 45 days after the yellow fever booster vaccination. The V and J genes are TRBV27 and TRBJ2-7, with TRBD2 identical over 9 bases. The sequence came from a man younger than 45 who received the YFV17D yellow fever vaccine. For the CDR3, the DNA is TGTGCCAGCACCCCTAGCGGGATAACCTACGAGCAGTACTTC. Translating it yields CASTPSGITYEQYF.